Sequencing of this T cell receptor (beta chain) was carried out in a study of CD8 T cells in Susac syndrome. Study outcomes and limitations: Within Susac syndrome CD4+ T cell repertoires, clonal expansion was not evident.

The V end lost 6 bases, the J end lost 7 bases, and 10 bases lay between the germline ends. Germline CDR1 and CDR2: MNHNY and SVGAGI (reference sequence). The CDR3 has 12 residues. Comment on this clonotype: Its antigen remains unidentified.

RNA amounts of roughly 0.45 to 1 ug underwent reverse transcription with random hexamers. The method of amplification for TCR beta CDR3 was immunoSEQ multiplex PCR, covering 54 Vbeta and 13 Jbeta. TCRdb used MiXCR to reprocess the immunoSEQ multiplex PCR reads, holding one entry per CDR3 protein. The data contain some 150,000 distinct CDR3 sequences, approximately 95% of them singletons. The sample consisted of CD4+ T cells from PBMCs. The sequence came from a human donor with Susac syndrome. The chain joins TRBV6-6 to TRBJ2-1; D gene unclear. CDR3 in DNA: TGTGCCAGCAGGGACCGGGTAAATGAGCAGTTCTTC. Translating gives CASRDRVNEQFF.